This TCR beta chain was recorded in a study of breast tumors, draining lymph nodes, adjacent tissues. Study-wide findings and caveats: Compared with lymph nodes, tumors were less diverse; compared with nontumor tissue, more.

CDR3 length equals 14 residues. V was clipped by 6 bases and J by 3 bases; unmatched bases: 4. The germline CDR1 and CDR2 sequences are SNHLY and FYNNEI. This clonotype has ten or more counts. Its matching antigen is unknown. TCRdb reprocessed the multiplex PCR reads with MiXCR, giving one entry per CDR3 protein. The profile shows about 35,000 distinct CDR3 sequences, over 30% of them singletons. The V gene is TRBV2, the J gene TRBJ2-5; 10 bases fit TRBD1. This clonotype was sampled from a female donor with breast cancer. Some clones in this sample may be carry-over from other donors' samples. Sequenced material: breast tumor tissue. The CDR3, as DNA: TGTGCCAGCAGCGGGACAGGGGTGGAAGAGACCCAGTACTTC. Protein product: CASSGTGVEETQYF.